These T cell receptor beta chains were read from a single sample in a study of early T cells in non-severe SARS-CoV-2 infection. TCRdb itself ran the 5' RACE reads through MiXCR, one entry per CDR3 protein. The table has some 81,000 distinct CDR3 sequences, more than 7.5% seen once; the top ten hold around 4.6%. What was sequenced was whole blood. The receptors derive from an adult who was a healthcare worker with PCR-confirmed SARS-CoV-2 infection or an uninfected control (not recorded which). Each CDR3 is given with its conserved first and last residue. The D gene is left open where the match is weak. For some rows the clone size is stated as once, few or many, or as a class when expanded; others skip it.

TRBJ1-4 TRBV6-6 . many CASSQTGNEKLFF TGTGCCAGCAGTCAAACGGGGAATGAAAAACTGTTTTTT
TRBJ2-5 TRBV5-1 . many CASSLRAGARRETQYF TGCGCCAGCAGCTTGAGGGCGGGGGCAAGGCGCGAGACCCAGTACTTC
TRBJ1-3 TRBV7-9 . . CASSLRASGNTIYF TGTGCCAGCAGCTTAAGAGCGTCTGGAAACACCATATATTTT
TRBJ1-4 TRBV5-8 TRBD1 many CASSPGQGATNEKLFF TGTGCCAGCAGCCCCGGACAGGGGGCGACTAATGAAAAACTGTTTTTT
TRBJ2-3 TRBV7-3 TRBD2 many CASSLNSGSTDTQYF TGTGCCAGCAGCTTAAATAGCGGGAGCACAGATACGCAGTATTTT
TRBJ2-1 TRBV7-6 . many CASSLGVNNEQFF TGTGCCAGCAGCTTAGGTGTCAACAATGAGCAGTTCTTC
TRBJ1-4 TRBV28 . many CASSLREKLFF TGTGCCAGCAGTTTACGGGAAAAACTGTTTTTT
TRBJ1-5 TRBV6-5 TRBD1 many CASSGSRTGGDQPQHF TGTGCCAGCAGTGGATCCCGGACAGGGGGCGATCAGCCCCAGCATTTT
TRBJ2-7 TRBV28 . few CASSQYCEQYF TGTGCCAGCAGCCAATACTGCGAGCAGTACTTC
TRBJ2-7 TRBV6-5 TRBD2 few CASSYSGLGKGHEQYF TGTGCCAGCAGTTACTCGGGACTAGGCAAAGGTCACGAGCAGTACTTC
TRBJ2-3 TRBV7-8 TRBD2 many CASSLILAGGRNTQYF TGTGCCAGCAGCTTAATACTAGCGGGAGGTAGAAATACGCAGTATTTT
TRBJ2-1 TRBV15 TRBD2 many CATSRDPPTSGSYNEQFF TGTGCCACCAGCAGAGATCCCCCAACTAGCGGCTCCTACAATGAGCAGTTCTTC
TRBJ1-5 TRBV5-6 . many CASSLLGGNQPQHF TGTGCCAGCAGCTTGTTGGGGGGCAATCAGCCCCAGCATTTT
TRBJ2-5 TRBV28 . few CASSLIRARGTQYF TGTGCCAGCAGTTTAATACGGGCCCGAGGGACCCAGTACTTC
TRBJ2-7 TRBV7-8 . many CASTLTGVSSYEQYF TGTGCCAGCACCCTGACAGGCGTTAGCTCCTACGAGCAGTACTTC
TRBJ1-2 TRBV3-1 TRBD1 few CASSPGQVNYGYTF TGTGCCAGCAGCCCGGGACAGGTGAACTATGGCTACACCTTC
TRBJ2-3 TRBV5-1 TRBD2 few CASSPQAGAATDTQYF TGCGCCAGCAGCCCCCAAGCGGGAGCCGCCACAGATACGCAGTATTTT
TRBJ2-2 TRBV9 . few CASSADPNTGELFF TGTGCCAGCAGCGCGGACCCGAACACCGGGGAGCTGTTTTTT
TRBJ2-5 TRBV12-3/TRBV12-4 . . CASSLSEAETQYF TGTGCCAGCAGTTTATCGGAGGCGGAGACCCAGTACTTC
TRBJ2-2 TRBV11-2 . . CASEQGLAGELFF TGTGCCAGCGAGCAAGGTCTCGCCGGGGAGCTGTTTTTT
TRBJ2-3 TRBV3-1 . many CASSQGTTHTDTQYF TGTGCCAGCAGCCAAGGGACTACCCACACAGATACGCAGTATTTT
TRBJ2-3 TRBV7-6 . many CASSSSSDHTDTQYF TGTGCCAGCAGCTCATCTAGCGACCACACAGATACGCAGTATTTT
TRBJ2-3 TRBV29-1 . . CSASTADTQYF TGCAGCGCTTCAACCGCAGATACGCAGTATTTT
TRBJ1-1 TRBV18 . . CASSPTIAEAFF TGTGCCAGCTCACCCACGATCGCTGAAGCTTTCTTT
TRBJ2-1 TRBV20-1 TRBD2 . CSARALAGVNEQFF TGCAGTGCTAGAGCATTAGCGGGAGTGAATGAGCAGTTCTTC
TRBJ2-3 TRBV7-2 TRBD2 many CASSYAPGLAGEVDTQYF TGTGCCAGCAGCTACGCTCCGGGACTAGCGGGAGAAGTTGATACGCAGTATTTT
TRBJ2-7 TRBV20-1 TRBD2 many CSARRTSGSFYEQYF TGCAGTGCTAGGAGAACTAGCGGGAGTTTTTACGAGCAGTACTTC
TRBJ2-1 TRBV28 TRBD2 . CASSSQGTRSYDEQFF TGTGCCAGCAGTTCCCAAGGGACTAGAAGTTACGATGAGCAGTTCTTC
TRBJ2-4 TRBV29-1 . many CSAKYRNIQYF TGCAGCGCCAAATATAGAAACATTCAGTACTTC
TRBJ2-1 TRBV5-4 . many CASSYGGWASKNEQFF TGTGCCAGCAGCTATGGAGGGTGGGCAAGTAAGAATGAGCAGTTCTTC
TRBJ2-4 TRBV28 . many CASAPRTDIQYF TGTGCCAGCGCACCGAGGACGGACATTCAGTACTTC
TRBJ2-2 TRBV18 TRBD2 . CASSPRTSGSRSGELFF TGTGCCAGCTCACCCCGGACTAGCGGGAGCAGAAGCGGGGAGCTGTTTTTT
TRBJ2-3 TRBV28 . few CASSFHDRSPHADTQYF TGTGCCAGCAGTTTCCATGACAGATCCCCTCACGCAGATACGCAGTATTTT
TRBJ2-1 TRBV7-9 TRBD2 many CASSRRAGRWDEQFF TGTGCCAGCAGCCGACGAGCGGGGCGGTGGGATGAGCAGTTCTTC
TRBJ2-1 TRBV6-2/TRBV6-3 TRBD2 many CASSSPLGGRAHEQFF TGTGCCAGCAGTTCACCCCTGGGCGGGAGGGCCCATGAGCAGTTCTTC
TRBJ2-1 TRBV7-3 TRBD2 . CASSLASGTSNEQFF TGTGCCAGCAGCCTAGCCTCCGGGACTAGTAATGAGCAGTTCTTC
TRBJ2-7 TRBV27 . many CASSPGYYEQYF TGTGCCAGCAGTCCCGGGTACTACGAGCAGTACTTC
TRBJ1-5 TRBV7-6 . many CASSLSQGQPQHF TGTGCCAGCAGCTTAAGCCAGGGCCAGCCCCAGCATTTT
TRBJ2-2 TRBV11-2 TRBD2 many CASSLGVAGNTGELFF TGTGCCAGCAGCTTAGGGGTAGCGGGGAACACCGGGGAGCTGTTTTTT
TRBJ2-1 TRBV28 . many CASSLAGPRDEQFF TGTGCCAGCAGTTTGGCGGGACCTAGGGATGAGCAGTTCTTC
TRBJ1-2 TRBV10-2 TRBD1 . CASSPAARGDYGYTF TGCGCCAGCAGCCCCGCGGCCAGGGGGGACTATGGCTACACCTTC
TRBJ1-1 TRBV20-1 . . CSATADWNTEAFF TGCAGTGCTACGGCTGACTGGAACACTGAAGCTTTCTTT
TRBJ1-5 TRBV28 . many CASREGNQPQHF TGTGCCAGCAGGGAAGGGAATCAGCCCCAGCATTTT
TRBJ2-2 TRBV20-1 TRBD2 few CSAESSGTNTGELFF TGCAGTGCCGAATCTAGCGGGACTAACACCGGGGAGCTGTTTTTT
TRBJ2-5 TRBV20-1 . many CSARDLWGGAETQYF TGCAGTGCTAGAGATCTCTGGGGGGGGGCAGAGACCCAGTACTTC